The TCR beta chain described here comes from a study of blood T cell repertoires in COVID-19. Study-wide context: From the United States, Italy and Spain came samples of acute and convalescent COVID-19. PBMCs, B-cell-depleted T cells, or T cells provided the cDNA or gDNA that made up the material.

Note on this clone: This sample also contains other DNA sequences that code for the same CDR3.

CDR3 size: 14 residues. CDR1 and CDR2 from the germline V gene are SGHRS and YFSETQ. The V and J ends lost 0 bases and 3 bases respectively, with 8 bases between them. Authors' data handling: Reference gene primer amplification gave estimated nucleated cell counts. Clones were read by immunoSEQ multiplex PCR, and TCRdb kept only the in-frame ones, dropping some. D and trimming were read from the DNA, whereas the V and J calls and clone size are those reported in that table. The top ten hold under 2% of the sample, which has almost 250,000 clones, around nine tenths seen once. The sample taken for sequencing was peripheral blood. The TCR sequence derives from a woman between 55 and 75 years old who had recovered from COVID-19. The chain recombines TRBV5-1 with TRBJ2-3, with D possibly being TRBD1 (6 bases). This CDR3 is CASSLDRVTDTQYF. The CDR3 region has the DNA TGCGCCAGCAGCTTGGACAGGGTAACAGATACGCAGTATTTT.